The TCR beta chain under discussion was sequenced for a study of blood T cell repertoires in COVID-19. In the study overall: Samples of COVID-19 (acute and convalescent) were obtained from the United States, Italy and Spain. T cells, B-cell-depleted T cells, or PBMCs supplied cDNA or gDNA.

As originally analysed: Nucleated cell counts were estimated from reference gene primer amplification. Sequencing used immunoSEQ multiplex PCR; TCRdb keeps in-frame clones, though not all of them. V, J and clone size reflect that table, while D and trimming were determined from the DNA. The repertoire has 80,000 to 90,000 clones, about four fifths of them found once; the top ten carry 0.95% to 1.5%. Looked up from germline, CDR1 is SGDLS and CDR2 is YYNGEE. The CDR3 is made up of 14 amino acids. V was pared by 1 base and J by 1 base, with 8 bases between. The origin of this receptor is a woman of 80 years or more with acute or convalescent COVID-19. The material sequenced was peripheral blood. The chain links TRBV9 to TRBJ1-1; D not resolved. This chain's CDR3 is CASSVSRQNTEAFF. DNA for the CDR3: TGTGCCAGCAGCGTATCCAGGCAGAACACTGAAGCTTTCTTT.